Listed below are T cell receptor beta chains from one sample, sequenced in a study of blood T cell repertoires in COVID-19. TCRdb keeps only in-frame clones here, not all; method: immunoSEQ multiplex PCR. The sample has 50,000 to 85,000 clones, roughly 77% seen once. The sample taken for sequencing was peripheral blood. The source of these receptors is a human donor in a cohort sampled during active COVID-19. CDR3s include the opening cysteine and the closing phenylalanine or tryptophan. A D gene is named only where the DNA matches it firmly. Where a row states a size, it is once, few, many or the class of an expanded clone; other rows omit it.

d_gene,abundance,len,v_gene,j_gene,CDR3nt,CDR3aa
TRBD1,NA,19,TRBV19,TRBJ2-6,TGTGCCAGTAGTATAGAGCGGGACAGGGGGCGCACTGGGGCCAACGTCCTGACTTTC,CASSIERDRGRTGANVLTF
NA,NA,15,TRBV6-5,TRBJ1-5,TGTGCCAGCAGTTACTCGTATGAGGGTAACCAGCCCCAGCATTTT,CASSYSYEGNQPQHF
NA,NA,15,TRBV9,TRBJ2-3,TGTGCCAGCAGCGTAGCTACCGGGAACGGGGATACGCAGTATTTT,CASSVATGNGDTQYF
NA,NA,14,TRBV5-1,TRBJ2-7,TGCGCCAGCAGCCCCGGACAGAAACCCTACGAGCAGTACTTC,CASSPGQKPYEQYF
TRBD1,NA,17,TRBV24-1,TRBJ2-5,TGTGCCACCAGTGATTTAGTAGGACAGGGGGCTGTAGAGACCCAGTACTTC,CATSDLVGQGAVETQYF
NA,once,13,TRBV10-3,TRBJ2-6,TGTGCCATCAGTGACGGTGGGGCCAACGTCCTGACTTTC,CAISDGGANVLTF
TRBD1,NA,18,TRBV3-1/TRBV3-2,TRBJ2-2,TGTGCCAGCAGCCGGATTAAATCGACAGGGTACTCCACCGGGGAGCTGTTTTTT,CASSRIKSTGYSTGELFF
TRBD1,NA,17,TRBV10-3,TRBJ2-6,TGTGCCATCATGGGGGGACAGGGTGGGTCTGGGGCCAACGTCCTGACTTTC,CAIMGGQGGSGANVLTF
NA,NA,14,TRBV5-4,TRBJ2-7,TGTGCCAGCAGGCCGCCGGGGAGCTCCTACGAGCAGTACTTC,CASRPPGSSYEQYF
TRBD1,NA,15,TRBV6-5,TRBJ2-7,TGTGCCAGCAGGGGGGAAGGGACAGGTCCCTACGAGCAGTACTTC,CASRGEGTGPYEQYF
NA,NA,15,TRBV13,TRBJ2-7,TGTGCCAGCAGCTCGAATATTCCGGGATCCTACGAGCAGTACTTC,CASSSNIPGSYEQYF
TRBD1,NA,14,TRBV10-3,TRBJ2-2,TGTGCCATCAGCCTCCAGGGGGCCGAGGGGGAGCTGTTTTTT,CAISLQGAEGELFF
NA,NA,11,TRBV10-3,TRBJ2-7,TGTGCCATCAGTCCAGGCTACGAGCAGTACTTC,CAISPGYEQYF